Shown below are 16 T cell receptor beta chains from a single sample sequenced in a study of blood T cell repertoires in COVID-19. Clones were read by immunoSEQ multiplex PCR, and TCRdb kept only the in-frame ones, dropping some. This sample yields 150,000 to 200,000 clones, of which around 87% are seen a single time; over 7% belongs to the top ten. The sample was peripheral blood. The receptors were sampled from an elderly woman in a cohort sampled during active or convalescent COVID-19.

The rearrangement joins TRBV4-1 to TRBJ2-1, with 10 positions matching TRBD2. Trimming removed 1 base from V and 4 bases from J; junction bases left unmatched: 7. The length of the CDR3 is 17 residues. CDR1 and CDR2 (germline): MGHRA, YSYEKL. The CDR3 loop reads CASSQVPRTSGYNEQFF. In nucleotides, the CDR3 is TGCGCCAGCAGCCAAGTTCCTCGGACTAGCGGATACAATGAGCAGTTCTTC.

CDR3: CASSYSGSEEKLFF. The CDR3 coding sequence is TGTGCCAGCAGTTATTCGGGGTCGGAAGAAAAACTGTTTTTT. The chain couples TRBV6-2 or TRBV6-3 to TRBJ1-4, with D uncertain. The V end lost 3 bases, the J end lost 8 bases, and 13 bases lay between the germline ends. Germline CDR1 reads MNHEY; CDR2 reads SVGEGT. The CDR3 runs to 14 residues.

V gene TRBV1 combines with J gene TRBJ2-3; the table's D call, TRBD2, was not checked against the DNA. TRBV1 is shown as a pseudogene. CDR3 length: 15 amino acids. Here the CDR3 reads CTSSQREECTDTQYF. The DNA of the CDR3 is TGCACCAGCAGCCAACGGGAGGAATGCACAGATACGCAGTATTTT.

The chain links TRBV11-3 to TRBJ1-1; weak D call: TRBD1 (6 bases). Trimming removed 5 bases from V and 3 bases from J, with 28 bases in between. The CDR3 is 19 amino acids. CDR1 is SGHNT, CDR2 YENEEA, per germline. CDR3: CASSPPSRTAILGYTEAFF. In DNA form, the CDR3 reads TGTGCCAGCAGCCCACCCTCGAGGACAGCTATTTTGGGGTACACTGAAGCTTTCTTT.

This clone has a handful of counts. The rearrangement joins TRBV19 to TRBJ1-1, with D perhaps TRBD1 (5 bases). CDR3 length: 14 amino acids. Germline V CDR1 and CDR2: LNHDA, SQIVND (reference sequence). The V end lost 7 bases, the J end lost 4 bases, and 16 bases lay between the germline ends. This CDR3 reads CASTPGGEGTEAFF. In nucleotides, the CDR3 is TGTGCCAGTACACCGGGAGGGGAGGGCACTGAAGCTTTCTTT.

In DNA, the CDR3 is TGTGCCAGTAGTCCGGACAGCAAAATACACAATCAGCCCCAGCATTTT. As protein: CASSPDSKIHNQPQHF. The V gene is TRBV19, the J gene TRBJ1-5; D possibly corresponds to TRBD1 (6 bases). The V gene's germline CDR1 is LNHDA and CDR2 SQIVND (reference sequence). The CDR3 has 16 residues. With 5 bases removed from V and 3 bases from J, the gap between germline ends came to 17 bases.

The chain carries TRBV12-5 and TRBJ2-3; 14 bases map to TRBD2. Germline CDR1 reads LGHNT; CDR2 reads FRNRAP. The CDR3 sequence is 19 residues long. With 5 bases clipped from V and 2 bases from J, the junction kept 12 bases outside the gene matches. This CDR3 reads CASGPRGGTSGRHTDTQYF. CDR3 coding DNA: TGTGCTAGTGGTCCCCGGGGCGGGACTAGCGGGAGACACACAGATACGCAGTATTTT.

J is TRBJ2-7 and V is TRBV5-1; a possible D gene is TRBD1 (8 bases). The CDR3 runs to 15 residues. The germline gives CDR1 SGHRS, CDR2 YFSETQ. The V end lost 4 bases, the J end lost 2 bases, and 16 bases lay between the germline ends. CDR3 region: CASSPNRGGTYEQYV. DNA of the CDR3: TGCGCCAGCAGCCCCAACAGGGGGGGAACCTACGAGCAGTACGTC.

The V and J genes are TRBV5-4 and TRBJ2-2; 7 positions match TRBD1. CDR1 and CDR2 (germline): SGHNT, YYREEE (reference sequence). The length of the CDR3 is 15 residues. V lost 0 bases and J lost 5; bases outside the gene matches: 4. The CDR3 sequence is CASSLAGGMTGELFF. The CDR3 nucleotides are TGTGCCAGCAGCTTGGCAGGGGGTATGACCGGGGAGCTGTTTTTT.

The CDR3 loop is CASSFGQEYTEAFF. CDR3 nucleotides: TGTGCCAGCAGCTTCGGACAGGAGTACACTGAAGCTTTCTTT. The rearrangement links TRBV7-8 to TRBJ1-1; 7 bases align to TRBD1. V was pared by 3 bases and J by 3 bases, with 4 bases of the junction left unmatched. The germline V gene has CDR1 SGHVS and CDR2 FQNEAQ. The length of the CDR3 is 14 residues.

V is TRBV2 and J is TRBJ2-1, with 14 nucleotides matching TRBD2. This CDR3 region has 16 residues. CDR1 and CDR2 from the germline V gene are SNHLY and FYNNEI. V shed 6 bases and J 2 bases; nucleotides not matched to a gene: 3. The CDR3 DNA reads TGTGCCAGCAGGGTGGGACTAGCGGGAGCCTACAATGAGCAGTTCTTC. This codes for CASRVGLAGAYNEQFF.

V is TRBV29-1 and J is TRBJ1-1, with 8 bases identical to TRBD1. V gave up 6 bases and J gave up 3 bases; unmatched junction bases: 12. This CDR3 is 15 amino acids long. Germline CDR1 is SQVTM and CDR2 is ANQGSEA. CDR3 coding DNA: TGCAGCGTCCGCCGGGACAGGTATTCTGACACTGAAGCTTTCTTT. Its translation is CSVRRDRYSDTEAFF.

This clone was detected only once. This chain uses TRBV5-8 with TRBJ2-4, with 12 nucleotides matching TRBD1. The CDR3 extends over 14 amino acids. Germline CDR1 SGHTS, CDR2 YDEGEE. After removal of 4 bases from V and 8 bases from J, the junction contained 4 bases not matched to a gene. The CDR3 spells CASSRDRGLDIQYF. CDR3 DNA: TGTGCCAGCAGCAGGGACAGGGGGCTTGACATTCAGTACTTC. The full variable domain, its missing parts supplied by reference TRBV5-8 and TRBJ2-4, is EAGVTQSPTHLIKTRGQQATLRCSPISGHTSVYWYQQALGLGLQFLLWYDEGEERNRGNFPPRFSGRQFPNYSSELNVNALELEDSALYLCASSRDRGLDIQYFGAGTRLSVL.

This rearrangement joins TRBV14 to TRBJ2-1; tentative D call: TRBD1 (5 bases). Germline assignment: CDR1 SGHDN and CDR2 FVKESK. The length of the CDR3 is 15 residues. V was pared by 4 bases and J by 5 bases, with 15 bases between. This CDR3 reads CASSLPWTSDNEQFF. The DNA of the CDR3 is TGTGCCAGCAGCCTCCCATGGACAAGTGACAATGAGCAGTTCTTC.

The chain links TRBV6-5 to TRBJ2-5; 7 bases agree with TRBD2. V lost 7 bases to trimming and J lost 4 bases; unmatched junction nucleotides: 12. Germline lookup yields CDR1 MNHEY and CDR2 SVGAGI. This CDR3 region has 15 residues. This CDR3 is CASTQSHSGGETQYF. The DNA of the CDR3 is TGTGCCAGCACCCAAAGCCACTCGGGGGGAGAGACCCAGTACTTC.

The rearrangement joins TRBV14 to TRBJ1-6, with D unresolved. The CDR3 totals 14 residues. V lost 1 base and J lost 10, with 11 bases in between. Germline CDR1 reads SGHDN; CDR2 reads FVKESK. This chain's CDR3 is CASSQVFPLSPLHF. CDR3 nucleotides: TGTGCCAGCAGCCAAGTTTTCCCCTTGTCACCCCTCCACTTT. The full variable domain, completed using reference TRBV14 and TRBJ1-6, is EAGVTQFPSHSVIEKGQTVTLRCDPISGHDNLYWYRRVMGKEIKFLLHFVKESKQDESGMPNNRFLAERTGGTYSTLKVQPAELEDSGVYFCASSQVFPLSPLHFGNGTRLTVT.